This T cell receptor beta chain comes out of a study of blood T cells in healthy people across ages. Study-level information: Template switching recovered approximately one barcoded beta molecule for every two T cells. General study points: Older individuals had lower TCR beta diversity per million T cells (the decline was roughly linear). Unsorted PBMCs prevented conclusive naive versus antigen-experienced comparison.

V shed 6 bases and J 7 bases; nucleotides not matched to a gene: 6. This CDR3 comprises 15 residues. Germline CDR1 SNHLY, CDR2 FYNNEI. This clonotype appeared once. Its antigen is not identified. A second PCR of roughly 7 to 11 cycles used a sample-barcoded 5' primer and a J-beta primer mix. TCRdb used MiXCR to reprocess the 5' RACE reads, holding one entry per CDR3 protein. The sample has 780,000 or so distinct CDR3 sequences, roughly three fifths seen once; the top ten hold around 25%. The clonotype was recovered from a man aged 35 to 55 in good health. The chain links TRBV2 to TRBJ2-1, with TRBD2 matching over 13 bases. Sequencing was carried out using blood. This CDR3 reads CASRGTSGVINEQFF. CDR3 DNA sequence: TGTGCCAGCAGAGGGACTAGCGGGGTCATAAATGAGCAGTTCTTC.